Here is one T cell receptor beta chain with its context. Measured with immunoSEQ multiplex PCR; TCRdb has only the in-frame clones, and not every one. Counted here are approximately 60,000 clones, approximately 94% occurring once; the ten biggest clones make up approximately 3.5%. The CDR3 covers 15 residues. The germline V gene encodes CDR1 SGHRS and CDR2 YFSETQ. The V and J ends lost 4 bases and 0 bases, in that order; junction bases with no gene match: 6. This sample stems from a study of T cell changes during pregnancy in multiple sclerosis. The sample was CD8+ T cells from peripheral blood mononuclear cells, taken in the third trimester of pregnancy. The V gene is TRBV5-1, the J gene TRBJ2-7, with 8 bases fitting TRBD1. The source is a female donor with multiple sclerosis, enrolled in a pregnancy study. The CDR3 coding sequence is TGCGCCAGCAGCCTGTGGGACAGGAGCTCCTACGAGCAGTACTTC. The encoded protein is CASSLWDRSSYEQYF. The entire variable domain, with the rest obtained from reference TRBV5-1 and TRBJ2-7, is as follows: KAGVTQTPRYLIKTRGQQVTLSCSPISGHRSVSWYQQTPGQGLQFLFEYFSETQRNKGNFPGRFSGRQFSNSRSEMNVSTLELGDSALYLCASSLWDRSSYEQYFGPGTRLTVT.